This T cell receptor beta chain was captured by sequencing in a study of CD4 T cells in relation to SARS-CoV-2 and coronaviruses. Study context: Convalescent patients had median age roughly 37 years, range roughly 21 to 75. Convalescent patients were under 10 males and a handful of females; two were Hispanic. Shared crossreactive spike epitopes were mapped to their HLA restriction.

The CDR3 is 16 amino acids. V lost 4 bases and J 4 bases, leaving 18 bases between the germline ends. The germline CDR1 and CDR2 sequences are SEHNR and FQNEAQ (reference sequence). Sequencing was performed with immunoSEQ multiplex PCR; in TCRdb, only in-frame clones are kept and a portion is missing. The sample records about 36,000 clones, approximately 80% being singletons. Naive or memory CD4+ cells were cultured 1:1 with T cell-depleted PBMCs plus CEF. About this clone: Its antigen is currently unknown.

The origin of this receptor is an adult with COVID-19. The chain links TRBV7-9 to TRBJ2-3; tentatively, D is TRBD2 (6 bases). Sequenced material: memory CD4+ T cells from PBMCs, cultured in vitro. DNA of the CDR3: TGTGCCAGCAGCTCCGGCGTGGGACGGGAGTCAGATACGCAGTATTTT. This encodes CASSSGVGRESDTQYF.